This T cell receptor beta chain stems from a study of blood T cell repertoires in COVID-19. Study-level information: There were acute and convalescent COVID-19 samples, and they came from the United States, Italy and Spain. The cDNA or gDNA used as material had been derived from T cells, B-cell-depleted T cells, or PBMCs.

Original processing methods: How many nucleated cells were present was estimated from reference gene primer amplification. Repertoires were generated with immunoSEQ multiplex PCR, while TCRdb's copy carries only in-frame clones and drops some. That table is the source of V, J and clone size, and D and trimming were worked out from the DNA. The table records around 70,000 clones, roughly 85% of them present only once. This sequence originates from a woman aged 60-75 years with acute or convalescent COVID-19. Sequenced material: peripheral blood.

CDR3 nucleotide sequence: TGTGCCAGCAGCTTAGTTCCAGCCGGGACAGCTAACTATGGCTACACCTTC. Translated, it gives CASSLVPAGTANYGYTF. This chain joins TRBV7-6 and TRBJ1-2; the match to TRBD1 covers 7 bases. In germline, CDR1 is SGHVS, CDR2 FNYEAQ. CDR3 length equals 17 residues. After removal of 1 base from V and 0 bases from J, the junction contained 8 bases not matched to a gene.